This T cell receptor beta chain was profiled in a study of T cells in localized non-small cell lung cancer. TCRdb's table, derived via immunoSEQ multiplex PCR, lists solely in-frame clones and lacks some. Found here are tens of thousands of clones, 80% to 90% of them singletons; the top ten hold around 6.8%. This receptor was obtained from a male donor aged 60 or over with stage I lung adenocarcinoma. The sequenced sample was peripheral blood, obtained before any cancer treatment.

CDR3 loop: CASLLGDSNQPQHF. DNA of the CDR3: TGTGCCAGCTTGCTAGGCGATAGCAATCAGCCCCAGCATTTT. This sequence joins TRBV2 and TRBJ1-5, with D unresolved. The V gene lost 8 bases and the J gene lost 0 bases, with 11 bases spanning the gap. CDR1 and CDR2 (germline): SNHLY, FYNNEI. The CDR3 length is 14 residues.